The rows below give T cell receptor beta chains drawn from one sample of a study of shared T cell receptors in the human thymus. Generated by immunoSEQ multiplex PCR, the TCRdb table keeps only in-frame clones and is missing some. The data hold 500,000 to 750,000 clones, with approximately 90% observed a single time. The same specimen was also included in a second study, on human thymus T cells.

Sequencing was performed on thymocytes. The receptors derive from a boy in the first two years of life with a congenital heart defect. The conserved cysteine and the conserved F or W are not part of the CDR3 here. A D gene is named only where the DNA matches it firmly.

j_gene	v_gene	d_gene	CDR3aa
TRBJ2-7	TRBV18	-	ASSPRQRSYEQY
TRBJ2-7	TRBV6-5	TRBD1	ASSMIGTATYEQY
TRBJ2-1	TRBV19	TRBD2	ASNIGLAGGDEQF
TRBJ2-3	TRBV4-3	-	ASSPAAAGRSTDTQY
TRBJ2-7	TRBV4-2	TRBD2	ASSPGTSGYEQY
TRBJ2-3	TRBV5-8	-	ASSLRGPWRGDTQY
TRBJ2-3	TRBV12-5	TRBD2	ASGLLGQRGSTDTQY
TRBJ2-1	TRBV6-5	-	ASSYSNSNYYEQF
TRBJ1-5	TRBV5-8	-	ASSPWGKQGGLGHQPQH
TRBJ1-5	TRBV27	TRBD1	ASKQGAVQPQH
TRBJ1-2	TRBV9	-	ASNTGTGVDGYT
TRBJ2-5	TRBV28	-	ASSSQGRWEETQY
TRBJ2-1	TRBV4-3	-	ASSQECAGLNNEQF
TRBJ2-2	TRBV27	-	ASSLPGNTGELF
TRBJ2-7	TRBV6-1	-	ASSETPNYEQY
TRBJ2-1	TRBV29-1	TRBD1	SVEVNWDRDNEQF
TRBJ2-7	TRBV5-5	TRBD1	ASSYTGGASNEQY
TRBJ2-2	TRBV6-4	TRBD2	ASSPGLAGVAGELF
TRBJ2-7	TRBV27	TRBD2	ASTEKAGGPFEQY
TRBJ2-3	TRBV15	TRBD2	ATSRGLAGDTDTQY
TRBJ2-1	TRBV25-1	TRBD2	ASSEYWREGRYNEQF
TRBJ2-3	TRBV5-1	-	ASSPPGSTDTQY
TRBJ2-7	TRBV25-1	-	ASSGGLPNEQY
TRBJ1-1	TRBV6-1	TRBD1	ASSAGGADTEAF